This T cell receptor (beta chain) was found in a study of shared clonotypes between healthy human individuals. This CDR3 comprises 13 residues. V was clipped by 9 bases and J by 3 bases, with 14 bases between them. Germline CDR1 and CDR2: MDHEN and SYDVKM. Profiling relied on immunoSEQ multiplex PCR, and the TCRdb table lists in-frame clones only, not all of them. Among roughly 2.4 million clones listed, around 95% were seen once. This chain uses TRBV28 with TRBJ1-1; a weak D match, TRBD1 (6 bases). The sample was naive CD4+ T cells sorted from blood. Subset in this sample: CD45RA+ positively selected. The receptor comes from a man between 18 and 29 years old in good health. The chain's CDR3 is CARPRGGDTEAFF. The CDR3 nucleotides read TGTGCCAGACCGAGGGGGGGCGACACTGAAGCTTTCTTT.